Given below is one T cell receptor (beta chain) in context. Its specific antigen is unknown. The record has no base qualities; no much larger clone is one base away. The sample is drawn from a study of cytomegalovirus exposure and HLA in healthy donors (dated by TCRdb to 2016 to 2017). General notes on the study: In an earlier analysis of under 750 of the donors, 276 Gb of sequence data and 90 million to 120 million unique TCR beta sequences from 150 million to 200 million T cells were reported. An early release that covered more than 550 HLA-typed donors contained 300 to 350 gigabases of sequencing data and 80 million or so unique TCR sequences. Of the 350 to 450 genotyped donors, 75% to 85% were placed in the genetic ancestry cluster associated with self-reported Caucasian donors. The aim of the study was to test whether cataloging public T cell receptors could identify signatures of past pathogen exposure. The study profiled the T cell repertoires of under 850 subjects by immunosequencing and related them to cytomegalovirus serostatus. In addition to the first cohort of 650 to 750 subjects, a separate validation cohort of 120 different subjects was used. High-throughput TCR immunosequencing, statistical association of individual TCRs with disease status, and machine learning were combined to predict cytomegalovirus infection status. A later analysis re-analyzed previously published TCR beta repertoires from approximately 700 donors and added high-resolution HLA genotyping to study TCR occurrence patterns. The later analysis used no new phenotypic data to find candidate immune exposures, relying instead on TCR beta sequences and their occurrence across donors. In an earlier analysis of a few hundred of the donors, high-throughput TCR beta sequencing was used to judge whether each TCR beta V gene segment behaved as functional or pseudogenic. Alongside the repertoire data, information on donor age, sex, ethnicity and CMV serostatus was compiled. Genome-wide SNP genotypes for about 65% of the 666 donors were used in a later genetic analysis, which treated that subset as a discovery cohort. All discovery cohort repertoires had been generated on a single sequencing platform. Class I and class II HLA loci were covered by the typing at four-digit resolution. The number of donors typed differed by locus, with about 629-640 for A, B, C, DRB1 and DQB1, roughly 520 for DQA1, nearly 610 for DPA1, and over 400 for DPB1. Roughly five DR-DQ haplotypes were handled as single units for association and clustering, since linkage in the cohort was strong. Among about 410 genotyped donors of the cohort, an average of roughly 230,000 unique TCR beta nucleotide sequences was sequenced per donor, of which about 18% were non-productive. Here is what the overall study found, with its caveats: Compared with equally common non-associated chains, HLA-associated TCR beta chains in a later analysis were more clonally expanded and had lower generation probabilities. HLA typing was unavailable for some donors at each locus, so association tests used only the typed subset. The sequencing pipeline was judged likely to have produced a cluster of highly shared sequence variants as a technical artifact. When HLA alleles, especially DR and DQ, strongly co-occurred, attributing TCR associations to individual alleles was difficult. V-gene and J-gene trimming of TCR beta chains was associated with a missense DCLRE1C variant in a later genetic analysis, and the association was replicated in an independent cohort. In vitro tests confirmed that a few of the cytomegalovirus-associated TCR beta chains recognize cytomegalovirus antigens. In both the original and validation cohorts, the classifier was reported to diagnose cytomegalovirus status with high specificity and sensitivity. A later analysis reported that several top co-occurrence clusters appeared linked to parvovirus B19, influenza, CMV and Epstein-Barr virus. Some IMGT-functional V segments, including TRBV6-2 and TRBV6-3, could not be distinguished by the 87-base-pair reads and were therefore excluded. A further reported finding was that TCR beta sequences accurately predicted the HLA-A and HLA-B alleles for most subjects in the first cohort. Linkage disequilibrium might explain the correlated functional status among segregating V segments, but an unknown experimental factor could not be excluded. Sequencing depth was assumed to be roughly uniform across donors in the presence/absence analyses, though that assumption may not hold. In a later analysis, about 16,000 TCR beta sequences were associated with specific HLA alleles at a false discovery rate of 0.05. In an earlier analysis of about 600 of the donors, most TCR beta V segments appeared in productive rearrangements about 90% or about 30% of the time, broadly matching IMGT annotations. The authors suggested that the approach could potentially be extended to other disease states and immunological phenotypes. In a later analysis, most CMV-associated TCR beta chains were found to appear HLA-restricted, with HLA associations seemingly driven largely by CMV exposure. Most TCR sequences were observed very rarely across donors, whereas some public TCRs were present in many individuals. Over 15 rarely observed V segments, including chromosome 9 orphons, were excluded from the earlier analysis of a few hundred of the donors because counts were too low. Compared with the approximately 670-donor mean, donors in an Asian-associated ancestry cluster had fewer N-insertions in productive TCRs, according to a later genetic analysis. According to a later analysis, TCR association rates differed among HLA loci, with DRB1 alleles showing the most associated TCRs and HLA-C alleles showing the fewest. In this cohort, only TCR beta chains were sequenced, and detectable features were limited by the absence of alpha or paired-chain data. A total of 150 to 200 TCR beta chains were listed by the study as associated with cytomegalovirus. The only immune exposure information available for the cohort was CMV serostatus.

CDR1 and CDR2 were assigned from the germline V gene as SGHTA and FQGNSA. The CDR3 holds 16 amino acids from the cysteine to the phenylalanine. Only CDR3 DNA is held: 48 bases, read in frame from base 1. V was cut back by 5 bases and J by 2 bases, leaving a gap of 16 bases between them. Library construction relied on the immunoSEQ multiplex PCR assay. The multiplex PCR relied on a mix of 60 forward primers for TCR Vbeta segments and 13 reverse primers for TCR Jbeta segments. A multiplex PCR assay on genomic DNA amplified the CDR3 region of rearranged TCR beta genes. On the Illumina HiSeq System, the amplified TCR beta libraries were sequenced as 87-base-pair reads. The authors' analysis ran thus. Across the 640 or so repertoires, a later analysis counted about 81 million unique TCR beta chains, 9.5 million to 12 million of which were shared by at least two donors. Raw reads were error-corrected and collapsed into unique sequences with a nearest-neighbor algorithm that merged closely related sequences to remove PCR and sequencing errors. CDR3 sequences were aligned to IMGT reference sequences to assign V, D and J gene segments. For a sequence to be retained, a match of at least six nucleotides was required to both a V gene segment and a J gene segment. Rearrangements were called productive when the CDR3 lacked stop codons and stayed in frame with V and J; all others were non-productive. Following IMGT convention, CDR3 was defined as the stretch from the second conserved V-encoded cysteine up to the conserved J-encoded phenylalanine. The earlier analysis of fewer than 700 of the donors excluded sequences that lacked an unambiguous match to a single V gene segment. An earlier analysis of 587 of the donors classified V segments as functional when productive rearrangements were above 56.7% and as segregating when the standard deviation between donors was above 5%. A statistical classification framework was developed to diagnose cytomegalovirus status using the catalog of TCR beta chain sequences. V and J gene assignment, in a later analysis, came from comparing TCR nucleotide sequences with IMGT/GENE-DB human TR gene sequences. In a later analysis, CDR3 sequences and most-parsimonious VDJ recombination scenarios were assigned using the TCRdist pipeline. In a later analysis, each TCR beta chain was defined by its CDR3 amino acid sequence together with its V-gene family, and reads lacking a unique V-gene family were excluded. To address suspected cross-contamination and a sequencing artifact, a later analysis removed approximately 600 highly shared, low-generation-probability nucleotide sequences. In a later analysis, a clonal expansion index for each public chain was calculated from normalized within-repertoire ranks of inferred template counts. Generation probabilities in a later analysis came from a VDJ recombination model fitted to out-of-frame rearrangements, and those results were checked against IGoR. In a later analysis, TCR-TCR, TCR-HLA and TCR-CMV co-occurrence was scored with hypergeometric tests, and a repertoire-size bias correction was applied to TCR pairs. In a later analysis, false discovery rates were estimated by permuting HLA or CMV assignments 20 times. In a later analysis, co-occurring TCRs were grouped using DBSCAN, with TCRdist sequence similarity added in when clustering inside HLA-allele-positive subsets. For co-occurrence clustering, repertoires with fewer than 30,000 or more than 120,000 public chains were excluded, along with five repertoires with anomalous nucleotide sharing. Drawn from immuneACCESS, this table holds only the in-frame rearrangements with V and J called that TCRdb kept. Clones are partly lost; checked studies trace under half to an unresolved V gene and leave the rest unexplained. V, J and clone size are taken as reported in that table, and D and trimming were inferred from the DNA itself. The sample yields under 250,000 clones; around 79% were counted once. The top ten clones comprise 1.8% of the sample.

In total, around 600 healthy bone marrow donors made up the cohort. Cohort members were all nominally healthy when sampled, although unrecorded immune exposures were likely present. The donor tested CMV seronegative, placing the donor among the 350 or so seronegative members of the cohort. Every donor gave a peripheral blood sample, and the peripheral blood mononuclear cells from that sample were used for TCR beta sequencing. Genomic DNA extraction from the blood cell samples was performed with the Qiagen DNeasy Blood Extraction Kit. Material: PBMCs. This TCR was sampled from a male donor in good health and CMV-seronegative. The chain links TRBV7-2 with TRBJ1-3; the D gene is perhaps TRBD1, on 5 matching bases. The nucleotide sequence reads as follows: TGTGCCAGCAGCCCGCAAAGGGTAGGGGCTGGAAACACCATATATTTT. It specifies CASSPQRVGAGNTIYF.